This entry is about one T cell receptor beta chain. Its specific antigen is unknown. The sample holds no much larger clone one base away, and base qualities are not on file. This entry is derived from a study of cytomegalovirus exposure and HLA in healthy donors (TCRdb year 2017). For the wider study: A later analysis indicated that the 110 or so validation repertoires were generated on the platform also employed for the approximately 700 repertoires of the first cohort. The study aimed to test whether cataloging public T cell receptors could reveal signatures of past pathogen exposure. A separate validation cohort of some 130 different subjects was used in addition to the roughly 700-subject first cohort. High-throughput TCR immunosequencing, statistical association of individual TCRs with disease status, and machine learning were combined to predict cytomegalovirus infection status.

Separate from the roughly 650-subject first cohort, the validation cohort of roughly 120 subjects was the group to which the donors belonged. The library was generated by the immunoSEQ multiplex PCR assay. From the authors' description of their analysis: A statistical classification framework was built for diagnosing cytomegalovirus status from the catalog of TCR beta chain sequences. TCRdb obtained this table from immuneACCESS and retained in-frame rearrangements with V and J assigned. These tables miss some clones; where compared with another copy, unresolved V genes account for less than half of the shortfall, and the remainder is unexplained. The V and J calls and the clone size are those of that table, but D and trimming were determined from the DNA. For this sample the table gives over 120,000 clones, of which 85% to 90% were detected only once. In total, the top ten clones hold about 10% of the sample.

V ends up 4 bases short and J 4 bases short, with an unmatched junction base count of 3. The CDR3 runs 13 amino acids, cysteine and phenylalanine included. Only the CDR3 portion is preserved as DNA: 39 bases, with reading frame beginning at the first base. Taken from the germline V gene, the CDR1 and CDR2 loops are KGHSH and LQKENI. General study outcomes and caveats: It was suggested by the authors that the approach could potentially be generalized to other disease states and immunological phenotypes. All 110 or so repertoires were used to score co-occurrence in the validation cohort in a later analysis, because that analysis had no HLA typing for the cohort. A later analysis found that TCRs clustered in the first cohort also tended to co-occur in the roughly 120 validation repertoires, with approximately 95% of cluster scores above 0. Three of the identified cytomegalovirus-associated TCR beta chains were confirmed in vitro to be specific for cytomegalovirus antigens. The study gave a list of under 200 TCR beta chains associated with cytomegalovirus. Cytomegalovirus status was reported to be diagnosed by the classifier with high specificity and sensitivity in both the original and validation cohorts. Most TCR sequences were observed very rarely across donors, whereas some public TCRs were present in many individuals.

The chain is made from TRBV18 and TRBJ2-5, with TRBD1 matching 7 junction bases. The sequencing sample was made of PBMCs. The sequence was collected from a young woman in good health and CMV-seropositive. The sequence in DNA is TGTGCCAGCTCACAGGGGGCGAGAGAGACCCAGTACTTC. Its protein reads: CASSQGARETQYF.